What follows describes a single T cell receptor (beta chain). Antigen unknown. The data stem from a study of cytomegalovirus exposure and HLA in healthy donors. Study results and caveats: High specificity and sensitivity for cytomegalovirus status were reported for the classifier.

Primers for the PCR totalled 60 Vbeta and 13 Jbeta. TCRdb's copy holds only in-frame clones and misses some; the assay was immunoSEQ multiplex PCR. The table includes 150,000 to 200,000 clones, about 84% detected once. CDR3 length: 15 residues. Germline V gene lookup returns CDR1 MGHRA and CDR2 YSYEKL. Trimming at V came to 0 bases and at J to 9 bases, leaving 8 bases not matched to a gene. The chain is built from TRBV4-1 and TRBJ2-4, with 7 bases aligning to TRBD1. Sequencing input: PBMCs. The source is a man aged 50-60 years in good health and CMV-seropositive. The CDR3 sequence: CASSQDSGGYFIQYF. The CDR3 DNA reads as TGCGCCAGCAGCCAAGATTCAGGGGGTTATTTCATTCAGTACTTC.